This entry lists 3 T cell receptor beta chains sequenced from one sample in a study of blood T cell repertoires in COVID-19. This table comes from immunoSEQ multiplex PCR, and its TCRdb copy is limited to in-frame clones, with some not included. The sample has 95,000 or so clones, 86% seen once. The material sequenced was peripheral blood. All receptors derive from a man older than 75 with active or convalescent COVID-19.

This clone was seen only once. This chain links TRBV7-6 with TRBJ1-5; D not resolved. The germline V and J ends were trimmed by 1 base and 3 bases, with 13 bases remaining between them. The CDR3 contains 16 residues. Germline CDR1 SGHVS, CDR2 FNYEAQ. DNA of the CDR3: TGTGCCAGCAGCTTAGGAGTATCGTCAAACAATCAGCCCCAGCATTTT. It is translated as CASSLGVSSNNQPQHF.

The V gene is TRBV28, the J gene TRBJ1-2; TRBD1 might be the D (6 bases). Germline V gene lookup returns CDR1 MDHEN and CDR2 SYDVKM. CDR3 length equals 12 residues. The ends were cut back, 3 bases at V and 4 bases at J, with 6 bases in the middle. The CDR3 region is CASSFRGYGYTF. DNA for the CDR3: TGTGCCAGCAGTTTCAGGGGCTATGGCTACACCTTC.

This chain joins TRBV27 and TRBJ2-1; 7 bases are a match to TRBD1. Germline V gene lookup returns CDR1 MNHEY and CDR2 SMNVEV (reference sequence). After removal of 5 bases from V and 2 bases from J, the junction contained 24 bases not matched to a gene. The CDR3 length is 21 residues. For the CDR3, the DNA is TGTGCCAGCAGTCGCCGGGGTAGGGGGCTCACCTATATGCCCCCCTACAATGAGCAGTTCTTC. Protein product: CASSRRGRGLTYMPPYNEQFF.